This entry describes one T cell receptor (beta chain). What it recognizes is unknown. Using immunoSEQ multiplex PCR, the repertoire was profiled, and TCRdb retains in-frame clones only, with some absent. The sample yields tens of thousands of clones, approximately 80% seen once. This entry is derived from a study of vaccination effects on CD4 cells after COVID-19. Study background: Two million PBMC per well received around 9.3 IU/ml IL-2 and 9.5 to 10 ug/ml peptides in culture.

Points from the study as a whole: Whether induced by infection or by vaccine, clones showed marked clonal contraction late after vaccination.

This CDR3 has 14 residues. Germline V gene lookup returns CDR1 MNHEY and CDR2 SMNVEV (reference sequence). V trimming: 2 bases; J trimming: 5 bases; junction bases outside the gene matches: 5. When ten to eleven days of culture had elapsed, CD4+ T cells were isolated. As their vaccination, participants received two doses of either BNT162b2 or mRNA-1273. Sequencing was performed on CD4+ T cells from PBMCs cultured without peptide, taken after COVID-19 vaccination. This TCR was recovered from a human donor who received a COVID-19 vaccine. The chain uses TRBV27 and TRBJ1-1; 7 nucleotides match TRBD1. CDR3: CASSLEGARTEAFF. CDR3 in DNA: TGTGCCAGCAGTTTAGAGGGGGCGCGGACTGAAGCTTTCTTT.